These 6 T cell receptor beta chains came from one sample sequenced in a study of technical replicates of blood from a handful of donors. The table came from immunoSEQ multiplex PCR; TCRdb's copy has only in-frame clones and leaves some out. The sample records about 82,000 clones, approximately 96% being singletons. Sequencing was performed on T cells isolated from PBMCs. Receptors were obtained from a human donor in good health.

The CDR3 coding sequence is TGTGCCTGGAGTATAGCGGGAGACGAGCAGTACTTC. Its protein product is CAWSIAGDEQYF. The chain links TRBV30 to TRBJ2-7, with 9 bases identical to TRBD2. V shed 2 bases, J shed 5 bases, and the junction held 1 base outside the gene matches. This CDR3 is 12 amino acids long. Germline-derived CDR1 and CDR2 are GTSNPN and SVGIG (reference sequence).

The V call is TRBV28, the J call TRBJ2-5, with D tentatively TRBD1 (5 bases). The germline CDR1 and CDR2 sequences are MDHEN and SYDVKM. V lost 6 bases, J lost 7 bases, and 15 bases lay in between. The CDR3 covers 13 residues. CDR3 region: CASRQTAQGTQYF. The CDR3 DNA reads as TGTGCCAGCAGGCAGACTGCCCAGGGGACCCAGTACTTC.

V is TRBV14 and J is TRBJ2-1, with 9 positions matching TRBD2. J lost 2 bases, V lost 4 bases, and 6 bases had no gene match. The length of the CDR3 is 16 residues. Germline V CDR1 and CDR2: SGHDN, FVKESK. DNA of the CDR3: TGTGCCAGCAGCCCTGTAGCGGGAGCCGCCTACAATGAGCAGTTCTTC. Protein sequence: CASSPVAGAAYNEQFF.

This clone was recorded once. CDR3 sequence reads: CASSLGWGTSETQYF. The CDR3 region has the DNA TGTGCCAGCAGCTTGGGGTGGGGGACTTCAGAGACCCAGTACTTC. The rearrangement uses TRBV5-5 and TRBJ2-5; a weak D match, TRBD2 (6 bases). The CDR3 runs to 15 residues. Germline V gene data show CDR1 as SGHKS and CDR2 as YYEKEE (reference sequence). V was clipped by 0 bases and J by 4 bases, with 13 bases between them.

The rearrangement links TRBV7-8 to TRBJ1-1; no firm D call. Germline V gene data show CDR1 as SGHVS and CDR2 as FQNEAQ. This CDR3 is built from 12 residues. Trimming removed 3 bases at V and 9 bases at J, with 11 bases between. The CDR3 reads CASSFILRKAFF. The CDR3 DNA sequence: TGTGCCAGCAGCTTTATTTTGAGAAAAGCTTTCTTT.

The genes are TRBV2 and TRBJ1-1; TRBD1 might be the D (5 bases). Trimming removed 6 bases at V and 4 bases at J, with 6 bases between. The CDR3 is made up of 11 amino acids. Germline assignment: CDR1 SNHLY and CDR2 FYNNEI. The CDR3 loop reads CASSGGTEAFF. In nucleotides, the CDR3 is TGTGCCAGCAGCGGGGGCACTGAAGCTTTCTTT.